Following are 26 T cell receptor beta chains from one sample sequenced in a study of blood T cell repertoires in COVID-19. Only in-frame clones appear in the TCRdb table, and some are missing; sequencing was by immunoSEQ multiplex PCR. This repertoire shows 25,000 to 40,000 clones, 88% found once; its top ten account for approximately 15%. The sequencing input was peripheral blood. The receptors shown here come from a human donor with active COVID-19. The donor label of this sample is uncertain.

The J gene is TRBJ2-5, the V gene TRBV5-1, with D maybe TRBD1 (5 bases). The V and J ends lost 2 bases and 5 bases respectively, with 19 bases between them. CDR3 length equals 16 residues. Germline CDR1 and CDR2: SGHRS and YFSETQ. In nucleotides, the CDR3 is TGCGCCAGCAGCTTCATCGGTACAGGCGGCAGGGAGACCCAGTACTTC. It translates to CASSFIGTGGRETQYF.

The rearrangement joins TRBV5-6 to TRBJ1-6; D possibly corresponds to TRBD1 (5 bases). CDR1 and CDR2 (germline): SGHDT, YYEEEE. The CDR3 totals 18 residues. V was clipped by 1 base and J by 8 bases, with 22 bases between them. The CDR3 sequence: CASSLRGVGGSDDSPLHF. Written as DNA, the CDR3 is TGTGCCAGCAGCTTGCGGGGCGTGGGGGGTTCTGACGATTCACCCCTCCACTTT.

The rearrangement joins TRBV6-2 or TRBV6-3 to TRBJ2-3; the match to TRBD2 covers 10 bases. The germline V gene has CDR1 MNHEY and CDR2 SVGEGT. The CDR3 runs to 18 residues. Trimming cost V 4 bases and J 0 bases; bases outside gene matches: 10. For the CDR3, the DNA is TGTGCCAGCAGTTCCCACCCTAGCGGGGGCCGTAGCACAGATACGCAGTATTTT. As protein: CASSSHPSGGRSTDTQYF.

With respect to this clone: One junction end does not reproduce the germline sequence, and a read error may be involved. This chain joins TRBV7-7 and TRBJ2-5; 7 bases are a match to TRBD2. The CDR3 is 15 residues long. CDR1 is SSHAT, CDR2 FNYEAQ, per germline (reference sequence). In DNA form, the CDR3 reads TGTGCTAGCAGCTTAGCACCGGGGGGACTTGAGACCCAGTACTTC. Residues: CASSLAPGGLETQYF.

For the CDR3, the DNA is TGTGCCAGCAGCCCTGGACTAGGATCCTACAATGAGCAGTTCTTC. This translates into CASSPGLGSYNEQFF. The rearrangement uses TRBV3-1 (or the pseudogene TRBV3-2) and TRBJ2-1; TRBD2 agrees at 7 bases. Germline-derived CDR1 and CDR2 are LGHDT and YNNKEL (reference sequence). The V segment lost 4 bases and the J segment 1 base; nucleotides outside the gene matches: 4. CDR3 size: 15 residues.

This clone was seen only a few times. This sequence joins TRBV24-1 and TRBJ1-1; a possible D gene is TRBD1 (6 bases). The CDR3 sequence is 14 residues long. CDR1 and CDR2 from the germline V gene are KGHDR and SFDVKD. Trimming pared 6 bases from V and 0 bases from J, leaving 10 bases between. DNA for the CDR3: TGTGCCACCAGTTGGGACACCCTGAACACTGAAGCTTTCTTT. Its protein is CATSWDTLNTEAFF.

V usage is TRBV3-1 (or the pseudogene TRBV3-2) and J usage is TRBJ2-5; the match to TRBD2 covers 12 bases. The trim removed 0 bases at V and 5 bases at J, leaving 4 bases unmatched. The CDR3 runs to 16 residues. The germline gives CDR1 LGHDT, CDR2 YNNKEL (reference sequence). This CDR3 is CASSQDPSGGGETQYF. The CDR3 DNA follows: TGTGCCAGCAGCCAAGATCCTAGCGGGGGGGGCGAGACCCAGTACTTC.

The V call is TRBV6-6, the J call TRBJ1-4; a possible D gene is TRBD1 (6 bases). From germline, CDR1 is MNHNY and CDR2 SVGAGI (reference sequence). This CDR3 is built from 13 residues. The ends were cut back, 6 bases at V and 5 bases at J, with 10 bases in the middle. The CDR3 loop is CASRAGVNEKLFF. The DNA of the CDR3 is TGTGCCAGCAGAGCAGGGGTGAATGAAAAACTGTTTTTT.

The rearrangement links TRBV5-1 to TRBJ2-1; 9 bases agree with TRBD2. CDR1 and CDR2 from the germline V gene are SGHRS and YFSETQ. The trim removed 1 base at V and 7 bases at J, leaving 15 bases unmatched. The CDR3 length is 18 residues. CDR3 nucleotide sequence: TGCGCCAGCAGCTTGATATGGGCTAGCGGGGCGTTTACGAATGAGCAGTTCTTC. Translated: CASSLIWASGAFTNEQFF.

The V call is TRBV6-5, the J call TRBJ2-1; 7 positions agree with TRBD1. CDR3 length: 13 residues. With 6 bases clipped from V and 14 bases from J, the junction kept 13 bases outside the gene matches. Germline V gives CDR1 MNHEY, CDR2 SVGAGI. The CDR3 DNA reads TGTGCCAGCAGGCAGGGGGTAGCGACTCGCGAGTTCTTC. As protein: CASRQGVATREFF.

This clone was found once. The J gene is TRBJ2-7, the V gene TRBV7-2; 8 nucleotides align to TRBD1. The trim removed 3 bases at V and 2 bases at J, leaving 0 bases unmatched. This CDR3 comprises 13 residues. Germline lookup yields CDR1 SGHTA and CDR2 FQGNSA. This CDR3 reads CASSLDRAYEQYF. CDR3 DNA sequence: TGTGCCAGCAGCTTGGACAGGGCCTACGAGCAGTACTTC.

V is TRBV11-2 and J is TRBJ2-7; no clear D gene. The CDR3 length is 14 residues. The V and J ends lost 2 bases and 6 bases respectively, with 14 bases between them. Germline-derived CDR1 and CDR2 are SGHAT and FQNNGV. CDR3 sequence (DNA): TGTGCCAGCAGCTTAAATACCCCGGTTGGCGAGCAGTACTTC. The encoded protein is CASSLNTPVGEQYF.

V is TRBV4-2 and J is TRBJ2-1; TRBD1 aligns across 9 bases. The CDR3 runs 17 residues. Germline trimming cut 5 bases from V and 6 bases from J; bases unmatched to any gene: 14. CDR1 is LGHNA and CDR2 is YNFKEQ in the germline V gene. Here the CDR3 DNA reads TGTGCCAGCAGCTCACGACCCGGGACAGGGTTACTCAATGAGCAGTTCTTC. It yields the protein CASSSRPGTGLLNEQFF.

The chain is built from TRBV19 and TRBJ1-3; TRBD1 matches 8 bases. The length of the CDR3 is 13 residues. V gave up 9 bases and J gave up 2 bases; unmatched junction bases: 3. The germline V gene encodes CDR1 LNHDA and CDR2 SQIVND (reference sequence). Written as DNA, the CDR3 is TGTGCCAGCAGACAGGGGACTGGAAACACCATATATTTT. This sequence encodes CASRQGTGNTIYF.

In this sample, this clone turned up once. The chain has TRBV6-4 and TRBJ1-2, with 8 bases identical to TRBD1. With V trimmed by 4 bases and J by 7 bases, 5 bases remained unmatched. There are 13 residues in the CDR3. The germline gives CDR1 MRHNA, CDR2 SNTAGT. The DNA for the CDR3 is TGTGCCAGCAGTGCCCAGGGGGCAGGTGGCTACACCTTC. Translating it yields CASSAQGAGGYTF.

J is TRBJ1-5 and V is TRBV6-2 or TRBV6-3, with TRBD1 matching 7 bases. J gave up 7 bases and V 5 bases, and 14 bases lay outside the gene matches. Germline CDR1 reads MNHEY; CDR2 reads SVGEGT. This CDR3 is built from 16 residues. This CDR3 is CASSVTGRLSMQPQHF. The DNA for the CDR3 is TGTGCCAGCAGTGTGACAGGGCGGCTTAGTATGCAGCCCCAGCATTTT.

This sequence joins TRBV27 and TRBJ2-4; TRBD2 aligns across 10 bases. V shed 8 bases and J 0 bases; nucleotides not matched to a gene: 13. Germline V gives CDR1 MNHEY, CDR2 SMNVEV (reference sequence). CDR3 length: 18 residues. The CDR3 nucleotides are TGTGCCAGCCGACCTTTGATAGCGGGGGGCCTAGCCAAAAACATTCAGTACTTC. It is translated as CASRPLIAGGLAKNIQYF.

The rearrangement links TRBV4-1 to TRBJ1-1, with D perhaps TRBD1 (5 bases). Germline V gene data show CDR1 as MGHRA and CDR2 as YSYEKL. V lost 5 bases to trimming and J lost 0 bases, with 19 bases between them. This CDR3 is built from 17 residues. Here the CDR3 DNA reads TGCGCCAGCAGCTCGTCCGGGACTGAGAAGATGAACACTGAAGCTTTCTTT. This sequence encodes CASSSSGTEKMNTEAFF.

This chain connects TRBV5-1 to TRBJ1-1; 8 bases fit TRBD1. V was clipped by 4 bases and J by 7 bases; unmatched bases: 9. The germline gives CDR1 SGHRS, CDR2 YFSETQ. The CDR3 extends over 14 amino acids. The CDR3: CASSTQGQGGEAFF. The CDR3 region has the DNA TGCGCCAGCAGCACCCAAGGACAGGGAGGTGAAGCTTTCTTT.

The rearrangement uses TRBV7-2 and TRBJ1-3; D gene ambiguous. V lost 1 base and J lost 8, with 9 bases in between. This CDR3 is built from 13 residues. Germline V CDR1 and CDR2: SGHTA, FQGNSA. CDR3 nucleotide sequence: TGTGCCAGCAGCTTAGAATGGGAGGACACCATATATTTT. Protein: CASSLEWEDTIYF.

This rearrangement joins TRBV5-1 to TRBJ1-1; D is unclear. CDR3 length: 15 amino acids. The germline V gene has CDR1 SGHRS and CDR2 YFSETQ. Trimming stripped 0 bases from V and 7 bases from J, with 16 bases between. The CDR3 DNA sequence: TGCGCCAGCAGCTTGGCCAGTGCAGCGGGGAGTGAAGCTTTCTTT. It encodes CASSLASAAGSEAFF.

This clone occurred once. The V gene is TRBV7-2, the J gene TRBJ1-1; D unresolved. The V gene lost 1 base and the J gene lost 7 bases, with 10 bases spanning the gap. CDR3 length: 13 amino acids. CDR1 and CDR2 from the germline V gene are SGHTA and FQGNSA. The CDR3 sequence: CASSLGSNGEAFF. Here the CDR3 DNA reads TGTGCCAGCAGCTTAGGATCTAACGGTGAAGCTTTCTTT.

This sequence joins TRBV4-1 and TRBJ1-2; 7 nucleotides line up with TRBD1. The CDR3 has 14 residues. Germline-derived CDR1 and CDR2 are MGHRA and YSYEKL. V was clipped by 1 base and J by 8 bases; unmatched bases: 7. CDR3 nucleotides: TGCGCCAGCAGCCAAGGAACAGGGGTAGGAGGCTACACCTTC. This gives the protein CASSQGTGVGGYTF.

V usage is TRBV5-4 and J usage is TRBJ1-2; the D gene is possibly TRBD1 (6 bases). Germline CDR1 reads SGHNT; CDR2 reads YYREEE (reference sequence). Trimming took 6 bases from V and 6 from J, leaving 12 bases between them. The CDR3 sequence is 12 residues long. The CDR3 bases are TGTGCCAGCACCAACAGGGCTAATGGCTACACCTTC. Protein sequence: CASTNRANGYTF.

The chain employs TRBV3-1 (or the pseudogene TRBV3-2) and TRBJ2-7; 9 bases match TRBD2. Germline assignment: CDR1 LGHDT and CDR2 YNNKEL (reference sequence). J gave up 3 bases and V 0 bases, and 12 bases lay outside the gene matches. The CDR3 spans 18 residues. The chain's CDR3 is CASSQEIQKRGANYEQYF. The CDR3 DNA sequence: TGTGCCAGCAGCCAAGAGATACAAAAGCGGGGGGCGAACTACGAGCAGTACTTC.

CDR3 nucleotide sequence: TGTGCCAGCAGTGCTGAGAGGGCCTATATGAACACTGAAGCTTTCTTT. It codes for CASSAERAYMNTEAFF. This rearrangement joins TRBV2 to TRBJ1-1; no firm D call. The ends were cut back, 4 bases at V and 0 bases at J, with 15 bases in the middle. Germline V gene data show CDR1 as SNHLY and CDR2 as FYNNEI. The CDR3 loop spans 16 amino acids.